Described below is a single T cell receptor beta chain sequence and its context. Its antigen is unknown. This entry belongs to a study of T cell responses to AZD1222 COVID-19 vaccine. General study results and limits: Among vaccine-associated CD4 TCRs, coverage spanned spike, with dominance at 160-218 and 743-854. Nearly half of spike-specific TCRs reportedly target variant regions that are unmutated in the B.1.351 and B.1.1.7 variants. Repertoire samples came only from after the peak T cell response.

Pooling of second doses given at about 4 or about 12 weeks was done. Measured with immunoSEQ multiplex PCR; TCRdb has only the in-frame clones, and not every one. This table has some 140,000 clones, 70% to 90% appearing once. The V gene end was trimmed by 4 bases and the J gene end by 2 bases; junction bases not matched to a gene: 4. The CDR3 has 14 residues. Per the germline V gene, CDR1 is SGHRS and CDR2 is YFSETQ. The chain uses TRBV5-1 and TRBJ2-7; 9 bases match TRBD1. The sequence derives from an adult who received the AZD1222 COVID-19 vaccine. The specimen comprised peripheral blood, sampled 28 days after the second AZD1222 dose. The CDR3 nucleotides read TGCGCCAGCAGCCCGGACAGGGGAACCTACGAGCAGTACTTC. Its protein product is CASSPDRGTYEQYF.